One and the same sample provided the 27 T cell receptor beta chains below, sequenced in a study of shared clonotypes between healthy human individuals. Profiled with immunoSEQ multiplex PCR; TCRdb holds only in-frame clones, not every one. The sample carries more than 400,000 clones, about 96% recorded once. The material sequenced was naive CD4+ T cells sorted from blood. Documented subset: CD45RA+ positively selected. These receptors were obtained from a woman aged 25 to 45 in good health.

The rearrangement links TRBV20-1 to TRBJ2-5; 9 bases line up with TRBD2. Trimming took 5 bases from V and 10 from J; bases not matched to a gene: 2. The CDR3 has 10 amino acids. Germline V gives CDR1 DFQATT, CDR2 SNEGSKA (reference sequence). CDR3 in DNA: TGCAGTGCTTCTAGCGGGGACCAGTACTTC. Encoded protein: CSASSGDQYF.

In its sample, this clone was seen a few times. DNA of the CDR3: TGTGCCAGCAGTCCAAGTTCGGTCACTGAAGCTTTCTTT. It specifies CASSPSSVTEAFF. This chain connects TRBV6-1 to TRBJ1-1; D gene unclear. The CDR3 totals 13 residues. Germline lookup yields CDR1 MNHNS and CDR2 SASEGT. V gave up 5 bases and J gave up 4 bases, with 11 bases separating them.

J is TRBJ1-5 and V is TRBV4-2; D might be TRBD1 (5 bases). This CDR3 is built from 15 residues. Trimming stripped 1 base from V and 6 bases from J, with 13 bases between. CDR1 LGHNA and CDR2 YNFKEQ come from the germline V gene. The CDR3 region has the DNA TGTGCCAGCAGCCAAGGCGCAGGGCTGGGTCAGCCCCAGCATTTT. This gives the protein CASSQGAGLGQPQHF.

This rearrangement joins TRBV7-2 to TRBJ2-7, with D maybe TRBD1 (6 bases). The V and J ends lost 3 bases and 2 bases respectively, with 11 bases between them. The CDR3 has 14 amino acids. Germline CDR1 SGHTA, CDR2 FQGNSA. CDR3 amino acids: CASSFYRDTYEQYF. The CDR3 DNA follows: TGTGCCAGCAGCTTCTATCGGGACACCTACGAGCAGTACTTC.

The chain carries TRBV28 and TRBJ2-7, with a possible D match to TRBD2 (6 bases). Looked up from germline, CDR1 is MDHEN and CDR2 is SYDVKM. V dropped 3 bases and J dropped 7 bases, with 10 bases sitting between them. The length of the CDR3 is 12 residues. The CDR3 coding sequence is TGTGCCAGCAGTTTTCTTCGGGGGGAGCAGTACTTC. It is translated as CASSFLRGEQYF.

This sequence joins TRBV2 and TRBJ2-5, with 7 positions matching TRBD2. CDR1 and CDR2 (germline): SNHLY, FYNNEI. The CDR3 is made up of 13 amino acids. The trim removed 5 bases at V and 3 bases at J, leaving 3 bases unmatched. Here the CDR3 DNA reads TGTGCCAGCAGTCGGGAGGCAGAAGAGACCCAGTACTTC. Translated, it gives CASSREAEETQYF.

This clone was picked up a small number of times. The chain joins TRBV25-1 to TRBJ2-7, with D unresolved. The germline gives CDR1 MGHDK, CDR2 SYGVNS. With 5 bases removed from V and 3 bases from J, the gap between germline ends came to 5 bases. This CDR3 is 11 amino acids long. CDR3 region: CASSRLYEQYF. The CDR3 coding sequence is TGTGCCAGCAGTCGCCTCTACGAGCAGTACTTC.

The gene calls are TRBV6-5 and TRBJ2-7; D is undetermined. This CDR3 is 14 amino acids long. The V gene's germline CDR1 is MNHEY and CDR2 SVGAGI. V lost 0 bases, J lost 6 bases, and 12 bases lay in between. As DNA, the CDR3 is TGTGCCAGCAGTTACTCTTCGGTGGTGGGCGAGCAGTACTTC. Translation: CASSYSSVVGEQYF.

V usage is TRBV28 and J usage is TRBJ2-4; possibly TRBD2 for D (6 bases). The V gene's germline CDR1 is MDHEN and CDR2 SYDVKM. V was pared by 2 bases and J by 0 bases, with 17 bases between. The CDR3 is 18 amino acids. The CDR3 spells CASSLGTAGRVAKNIQYF. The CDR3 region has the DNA TGTGCCAGCAGTTTAGGGACTGCAGGAAGAGTAGCCAAAAACATTCAGTACTTC.

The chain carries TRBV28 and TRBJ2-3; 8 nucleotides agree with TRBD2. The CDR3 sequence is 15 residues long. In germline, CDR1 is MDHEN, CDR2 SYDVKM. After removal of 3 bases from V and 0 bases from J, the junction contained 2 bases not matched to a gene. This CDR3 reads CASSFSSGSTDTQYF. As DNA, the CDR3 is TGTGCCAGCAGTTTTTCTAGCGGGAGCACAGATACGCAGTATTTT.

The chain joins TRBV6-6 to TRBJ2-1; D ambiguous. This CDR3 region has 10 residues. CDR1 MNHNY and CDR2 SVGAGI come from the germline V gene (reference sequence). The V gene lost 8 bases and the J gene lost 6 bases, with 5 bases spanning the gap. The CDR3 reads CASGLNEQFF. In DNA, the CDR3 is TGTGCCAGCGGGCTCAATGAGCAGTTCTTC.

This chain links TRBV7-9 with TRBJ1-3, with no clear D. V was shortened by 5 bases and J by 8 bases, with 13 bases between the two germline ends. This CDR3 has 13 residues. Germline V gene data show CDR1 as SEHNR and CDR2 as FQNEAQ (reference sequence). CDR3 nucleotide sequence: TGTGCCAGCAGCCTAGGTGTGAGGGACACCATATATTTT. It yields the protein CASSLGVRDTIYF.

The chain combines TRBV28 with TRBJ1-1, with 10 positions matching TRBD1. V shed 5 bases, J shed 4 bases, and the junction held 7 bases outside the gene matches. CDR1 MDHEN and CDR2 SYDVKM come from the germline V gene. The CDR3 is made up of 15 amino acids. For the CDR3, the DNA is TGTGCCAGCAGTCCCCGACAGGGGGCGGGCACTGAAGCTTTCTTT. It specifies CASSPRQGAGTEAFF.

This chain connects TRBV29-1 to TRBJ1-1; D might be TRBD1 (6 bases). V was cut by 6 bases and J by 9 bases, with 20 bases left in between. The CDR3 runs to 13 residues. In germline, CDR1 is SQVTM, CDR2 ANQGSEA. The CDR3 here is CSVRGRLMEQAFF. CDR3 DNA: TGCAGCGTAAGGGGGAGATTAATGGAACAAGCTTTCTTT.

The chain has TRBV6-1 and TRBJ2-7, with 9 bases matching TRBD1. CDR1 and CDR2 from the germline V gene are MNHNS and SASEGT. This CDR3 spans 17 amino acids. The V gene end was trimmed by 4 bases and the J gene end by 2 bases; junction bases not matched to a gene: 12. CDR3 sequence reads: CASSALWTGTGTYEQYF. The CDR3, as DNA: TGTGCCAGCAGTGCTCTTTGGACCGGGACAGGGACCTACGAGCAGTACTTC.

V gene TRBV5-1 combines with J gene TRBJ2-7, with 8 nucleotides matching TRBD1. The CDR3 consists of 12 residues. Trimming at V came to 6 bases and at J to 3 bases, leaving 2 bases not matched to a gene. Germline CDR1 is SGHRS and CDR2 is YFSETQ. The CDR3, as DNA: TGCGCCAGCAAGGGACAGGTCTACGAGCAGTACTTC. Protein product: CASKGQVYEQYF.

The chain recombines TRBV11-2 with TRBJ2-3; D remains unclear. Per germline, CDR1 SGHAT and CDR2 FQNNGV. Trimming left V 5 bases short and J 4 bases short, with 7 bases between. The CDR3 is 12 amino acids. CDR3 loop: CASSPTADTQYF. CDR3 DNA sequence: TGTGCCAGCAGCCCCACCGCAGATACGCAGTATTTT.

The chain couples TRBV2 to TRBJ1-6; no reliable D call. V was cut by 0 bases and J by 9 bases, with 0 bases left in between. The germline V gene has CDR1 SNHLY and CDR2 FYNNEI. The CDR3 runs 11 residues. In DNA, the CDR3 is TGTGCCAGCAGTGAAGCTTCACCCCTCCACTTT. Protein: CASSEASPLHF.

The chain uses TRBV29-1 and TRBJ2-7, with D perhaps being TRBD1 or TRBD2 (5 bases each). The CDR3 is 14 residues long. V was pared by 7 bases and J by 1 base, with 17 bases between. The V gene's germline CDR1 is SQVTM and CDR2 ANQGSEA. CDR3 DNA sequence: TGCAGCGGGAAAGGACTTCCAGGGTCCTACGAGCAGTACTTC. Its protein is CSGKGLPGSYEQYF.

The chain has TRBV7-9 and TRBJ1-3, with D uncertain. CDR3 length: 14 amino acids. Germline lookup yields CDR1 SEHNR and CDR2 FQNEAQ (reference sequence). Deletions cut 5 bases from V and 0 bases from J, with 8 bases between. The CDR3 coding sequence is TGTGCCAGCAGCCCCCCGGGCTCTGGAAACACCATATATTTT. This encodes CASSPPGSGNTIYF.

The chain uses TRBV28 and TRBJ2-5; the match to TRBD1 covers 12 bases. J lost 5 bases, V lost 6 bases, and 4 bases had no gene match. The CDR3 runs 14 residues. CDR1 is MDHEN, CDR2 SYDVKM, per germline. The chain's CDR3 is CASRGQGAGETQYF. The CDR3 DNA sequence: TGTGCCAGCAGGGGACAGGGGGCAGGGGAGACCCAGTACTTC.

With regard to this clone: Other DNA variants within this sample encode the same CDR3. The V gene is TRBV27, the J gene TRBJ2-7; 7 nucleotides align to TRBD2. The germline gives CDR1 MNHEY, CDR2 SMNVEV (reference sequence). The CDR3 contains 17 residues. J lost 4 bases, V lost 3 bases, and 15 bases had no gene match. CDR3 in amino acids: CASSFLSSGRGEYEQYF. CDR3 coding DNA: TGTGCCAGCAGTTTTCTGAGCTCAGGGAGGGGCGAGTACGAGCAGTACTTC.

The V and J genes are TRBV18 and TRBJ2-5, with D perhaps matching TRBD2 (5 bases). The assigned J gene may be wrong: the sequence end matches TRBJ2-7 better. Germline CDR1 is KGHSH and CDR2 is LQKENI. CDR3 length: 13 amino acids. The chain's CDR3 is CASSPGLAYEQYF. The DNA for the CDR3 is TGTGCCAGCTCACCCGGACTCGCCTACGAGCAGTACTTC.

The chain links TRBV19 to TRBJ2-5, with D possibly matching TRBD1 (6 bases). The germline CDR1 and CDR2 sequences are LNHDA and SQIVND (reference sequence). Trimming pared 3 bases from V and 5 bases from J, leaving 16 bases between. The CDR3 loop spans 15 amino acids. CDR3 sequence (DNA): TGTGCCAGTAGTATTCGGCAGGGGCAGGGGGAGACCCAGTACTTC. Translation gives CASSIRQGQGETQYF.

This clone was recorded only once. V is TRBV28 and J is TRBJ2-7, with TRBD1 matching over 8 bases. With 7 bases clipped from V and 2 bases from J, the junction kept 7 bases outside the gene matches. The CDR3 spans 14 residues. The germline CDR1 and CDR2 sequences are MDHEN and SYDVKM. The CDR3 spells CASMRTGIPYEQYF. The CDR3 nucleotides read TGTGCCAGCATGAGGACAGGGATCCCCTACGAGCAGTACTTC.

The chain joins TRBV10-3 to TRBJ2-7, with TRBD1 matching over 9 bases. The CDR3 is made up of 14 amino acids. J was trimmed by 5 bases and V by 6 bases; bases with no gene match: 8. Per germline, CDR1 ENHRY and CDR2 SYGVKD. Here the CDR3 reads CAISVGDRVDEQYF. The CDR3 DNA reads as TGTGCCATCAGCGTCGGGGACAGGGTTGACGAGCAGTACTTC.

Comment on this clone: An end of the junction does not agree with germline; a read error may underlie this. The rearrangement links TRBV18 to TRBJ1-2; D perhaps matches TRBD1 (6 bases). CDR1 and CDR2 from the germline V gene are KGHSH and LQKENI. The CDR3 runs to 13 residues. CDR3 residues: CASSPDRIMGQGF. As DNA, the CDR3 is TGTGCCAGCTCACCCGACAGGATAATGGGACAAGGCTTC.